The 17 T cell receptor beta chains below come from one sample, sequenced in a study of blood T cell repertoires in COVID-19. Libraries were prepared by immunoSEQ multiplex PCR; TCRdb keeps only in-frame clonotypes and omits some of them. The repertoire holds 65,000 to 70,000 clones, with roughly 73% as singletons. The source material was peripheral blood. Receptors were obtained from a woman in her sixties or seventies with acute or convalescent COVID-19.

The chain carries TRBV6-1 and TRBJ1-5; no reliable D call. This CDR3 is 16 amino acids long. Germline CDR1 reads MNHNS; CDR2 reads SASEGT. V was shortened by 2 bases and J by 3 bases, with 14 bases between the two germline ends. In nucleotides, the CDR3 is TGTGCCAGCAGTGAATTTCCTACAGAGAACAATCAGCCCCAGCATTTT. Its protein product is CASSEFPTENNQPQHF.

The chain is built from TRBV24-1 and TRBJ2-5; 12 positions agree with TRBD2. The germline CDR1 and CDR2 sequences are KGHDR and SFDVKD. This CDR3 region has 15 residues. J lost 5 bases, V lost 2 bases, and 2 bases had no gene match. The CDR3 coding sequence is TGTGCCACCAGTGATTCCGGGACTAGCGGGGAGACCCAGTACTTC. Its protein is CATSDSGTSGETQYF.

V is TRBV29-1 and J is TRBJ2-7, with D tentatively TRBD2 (6 bases). Germline CDR1 reads SQVTM; CDR2 reads ANQGSEA. The CDR3 length is 13 residues. The V and J ends lost 7 bases and 1 base respectively, with 14 bases between them. CDR3 nucleotides: TGCAGCGCTGACGTGGGAGGTTCCTACGAGCAGTACTTC. It translates to CSADVGGSYEQYF.

This clone appeared once. CDR3 nucleotide sequence: TGCGCCAGCAGCCCGGGACAGATAATCAGCGAGCAGTTCTTC. This gives the protein CASSPGQIISEQFF. The rearrangement links TRBV5-1 to TRBJ2-1, with 7 bases identical to TRBD1. CDR1 and CDR2 from the germline V gene are SGHRS and YFSETQ. The ends lost 4 bases at V and 10 bases at J; junction bases unmatched: 11. The CDR3 runs to 14 residues.

The chain carries TRBV5-8 and TRBJ1-4, with 8 bases aligning to TRBD1. The CDR3 runs 16 residues. Germline V gene lookup returns CDR1 SGHTS and CDR2 YDEGEE. V was clipped by 1 base and J by 7 bases; unmatched bases: 9. The CDR3 bases are TGTGCCAGCAGCTTGTATTTTGGACAGGGAAGTGAAAAACTGTTTTTT. Translation gives CASSLYFGQGSEKLFF.

The chain uses TRBV7-9 and TRBJ1-1, with D unresolved. The length of the CDR3 is 14 residues. CDR1 SEHNR and CDR2 FQNEAQ come from the germline V gene (reference sequence). The V end lost 1 base, the J end lost 5 bases, and 11 bases lay between the germline ends. The CDR3 nucleotides read TGTGCCAGCAGCTTAGGAATGACGGGGACTGAAGCTTTCTTT. This gives the protein CASSLGMTGTEAFF.

This clone was counted only a few times. This chain connects TRBV7-2 to TRBJ2-2, with D hard to call. CDR1 is SGHTA and CDR2 is FQGNSA in the germline V gene. CDR3 length: 12 amino acids. V was pared by 8 bases and J by 1 base, with 5 bases between. CDR3 region: CASARNTGELFF. CDR3 sequence (DNA): TGTGCCAGCGCCAGGAACACCGGGGAGCTGTTTTTT.

V is TRBV5-6 and J is TRBJ1-4; maybe TRBD1 (6 bases). The V end lost 3 bases, the J end lost 1 base, and 10 bases lay between the germline ends. In germline, CDR1 is SGHDT, CDR2 YYEEEE. The CDR3 sequence is 15 residues long. The CDR3 DNA follows: TGTGCCAGCAGCTCCCCAGGGGAAACTAATGAAAAACTGTTTTTT. It yields the protein CASSSPGETNEKLFF.

The chain combines TRBV6-5 with TRBJ1-1, with D possibly TRBD1 on 5 matching bases. Germline CDR1 reads MNHEY; CDR2 reads SVGAGI. Between the trimmed V and J ends, which lost 0 bases and 5 bases, there was a span of 10 bases. CDR3 length: 14 amino acids. CDR3 bases: TGTGCCAGCAGTTACTCGGAGGGGTGGACTGAAGCTTTCTTT. Amino acids: CASSYSEGWTEAFF.

About this clone: Its ends do not fully match the called genes, so a read error is possible. The V call is TRBV6-1, the J call TRBJ2-5, with TRBD2 matching 7 bases. The CDR3 has 15 amino acids. CDR1 is MNHNS and CDR2 is SASEGT in the germline V gene. The CDR3 DNA follows: TGTGCCAGCAGAGAAGGCCCGGGGGGAGGGGAGACCCAGTACTTC. Its translation: CASREGPGGGETQYF.

This rearrangement joins TRBV19 to TRBJ1-1; TRBD1 agrees at 8 bases. CDR3 size: 17 residues. The trim removed 2 bases at V and 8 bases at J, leaving 16 bases unmatched. CDR1 is LNHDA and CDR2 is SQIVND in the germline V gene (reference sequence). The CDR3 nucleotides read TGTGCCAGTAGTATAATGGTCGACAGGGGCCCTACCTCCGAAGCTTTCTTT. Translated: CASSIMVDRGPTSEAFF.

In this sample, this clone turned up a few times. The chain carries TRBV27 and TRBJ2-7, with D perhaps TRBD1 (5 bases). Between the trimmed V and J ends, which lost 5 bases and 3 bases, there was a span of 11 bases. Germline CDR1 reads MNHEY; CDR2 reads SMNVEV (reference sequence). The CDR3 totals 13 residues. The CDR3 nucleotides are TGTGCCAGCAGTCCAACAGGTATCTACGAGCAGTACTTC. It codes for CASSPTGIYEQYF.

V is TRBV18 and J is TRBJ1-3; TRBD1 matches at 11 bases. Germline loops: CDR1 KGHSH, CDR2 LQKENI. This CDR3 has 16 amino acids. V lost 6 bases to trimming and J lost 2 bases; unmatched junction nucleotides: 6. The CDR3 loop reads CASSQGQGATGNTIYF. CDR3 sequence (DNA): TGTGCCAGCTCCCAAGGACAGGGGGCCACTGGAAACACCATATATTTT.

The V call is TRBV6-5, the J call TRBJ1-4, with no clear D. V was clipped by 6 bases and J by 4 bases, with 6 bases between them. The CDR3 covers 12 residues. The V gene's germline CDR1 is MNHEY and CDR2 SVGAGI. CDR3 sequence: CASRPYNEKLFF. The CDR3 DNA sequence: TGTGCCAGCAGGCCCTATAATGAAAAACTGTTTTTT.

The rearrangement joins TRBV21-1 to TRBJ2-3; the DNA was not used to check the table's D call, TRBD2. TRBV21-1 is a documented pseudogene. CDR3 length: 14 residues. The CDR3 DNA sequence: TGTGCCAGCACCACGGGACTTCTCACAGATACGCAGTATTTT. As protein: CASTTGLLTDTQYF.

The chain couples TRBV2 to TRBJ1-6; TRBD1 might be the D (6 bases). The germline V gene encodes CDR1 SNHLY and CDR2 FYNNEI. The CDR3 has 14 amino acids. V was cut by 3 bases and J by 10 bases, with 13 bases left in between. The CDR3 reads CASSDSTGRSPLHF. As DNA, the CDR3 is TGTGCCAGCAGTGATTCGACAGGTCGGTCACCCCTCCACTTT.

The chain employs TRBV2 and TRBJ2-3, with D tentatively TRBD2 (5 bases). Germline CDR1 SNHLY, CDR2 FYNNEI. The V gene lost 8 bases and the J gene lost 4 bases, with 25 bases spanning the gap. The CDR3 consists of 17 residues. In DNA, the CDR3 is TGTGCCAGCCCCCACGGGAACGGACTTTCGATGTCAGATACGCAGTATTTT. Its protein product is CASPHGNGLSMSDTQYF. Full variable domain (rest looked up from reference TRBV2 and TRBJ2-3): EPEVTQTPSHQVTQMGQEVILRCVPISNHLYFYWYRQILGQKVEFLVSFYNNEISEKSEIFDDQFSVERPDGSNFTLKIRSTKLEDSAMYFCASPHGNGLSMSDTQYFGPGTRLTVL.